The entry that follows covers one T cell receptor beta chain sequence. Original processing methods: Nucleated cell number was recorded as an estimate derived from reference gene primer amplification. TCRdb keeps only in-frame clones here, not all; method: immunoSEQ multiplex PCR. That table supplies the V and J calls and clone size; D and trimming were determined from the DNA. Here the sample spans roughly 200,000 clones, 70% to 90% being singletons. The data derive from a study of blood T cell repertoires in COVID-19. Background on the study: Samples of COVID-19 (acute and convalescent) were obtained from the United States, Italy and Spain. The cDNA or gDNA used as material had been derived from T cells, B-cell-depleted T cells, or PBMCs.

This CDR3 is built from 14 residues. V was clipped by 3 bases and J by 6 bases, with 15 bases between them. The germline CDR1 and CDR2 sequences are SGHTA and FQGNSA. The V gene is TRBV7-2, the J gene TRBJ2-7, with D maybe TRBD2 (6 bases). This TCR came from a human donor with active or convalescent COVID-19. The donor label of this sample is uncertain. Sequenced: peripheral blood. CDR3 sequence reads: CASSFSSVPREQYF. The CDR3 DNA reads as TGTGCCAGCAGCTTCTCTAGCGTCCCCCGCGAGCAGTACTTC.